Listed here are 14 T cell receptor beta chains from one sample, sequenced in a study of CD4 and CD8 cells across lung adenocarcinoma regions. A single record per CDR3 protein comes from TCRdb applying MiXCR to the PCR reads. This table has under 15,000 distinct CDR3 sequences, roughly 44% appearing once. The specimen was CD8+ T cells from the margin of a lung tumor. The receptors derive from a male donor with lung adenocarcinoma. The CD4 and CD8 labels of this study may be unreliable.

In this sample, this clonotype turned up many times. CDR3 sequence reads: CARYELGTDTQYF. CDR3 DNA sequence: TGTGCCAGGTATGAATTGGGGACAGATACGCAGTATTTT. The chain is built from TRBV7-3 and TRBJ2-3, with no clear D. Germline CDR1 reads SGHTA; CDR2 reads FQGTGA. The CDR3 is 13 amino acids. Trimming cost V 9 bases and J 3 bases, with 13 bases left between them.

This clonotype has a count of ten or more. The chain has TRBV10-1 and TRBJ2-1; tentatively, D is TRBD1 (6 bases). In germline, CDR1 is WNHNN, CDR2 SYGVQD (reference sequence). The V gene lost 2 bases and the J gene lost 2 bases, with 13 bases spanning the gap. The CDR3 extends over 16 amino acids. The CDR3 DNA is TGCGCCAGCAGTGAGCACCAGGCAGGGGCCTACAATGAGCAGTTCTTC. The encoded protein is CASSEHQAGAYNEQFF.

The rearrangement joins TRBV10-2 to TRBJ2-1, with a possible D match to TRBD1 (5 bases). The J call may be incorrect, as the DNA end agrees better with TRBJ2-3. Germline V gene data show CDR1 as WSHSY and CDR2 as SAAADI. The CDR3 length is 11 residues. The CDR3 loop is CGGREKETQYF. In nucleotides, the CDR3 is TGCGGGGGCCGTGAGAAAGAGACCCAGTATTTT.

Judged by abundance, this clonotype is medium-sized. The chain employs TRBV6-1 and TRBJ2-3; D is unclear. Germline CDR1 is MNHNS and CDR2 is SASEGT. There are 12 residues in the CDR3. Between the trimmed V and J ends, which lost 5 bases and 8 bases, there was a span of 11 bases. CDR3 amino acids: CASSPQGGTQYF. The CDR3 bases are TGTGCCAGCAGTCCTCAAGGTGGTACGCAGTATTTT.

The sample holds one count of this clonotype. A junction boundary mismatches the germline segment, possibly from a read error. The CDR3 region is CACSAALRRRARDTQYF. The CDR3 bases are TGTGCCTGCAGTGCGGCGCTCCGGAGACGAGCGCGAGATACCCAGTACTTC. The V and J genes are TRBV6-1 and TRBJ2-5; D is undetermined. The length of the CDR3 is 17 residues. Germline CDR1 MNHNS, CDR2 SASEGT.

The chain has TRBV12-3 or TRBV12-4 and TRBJ2-4; D remains ambiguous. The CDR3 covers 14 residues. For the CDR3, the DNA is TGTGCGGGCAGTGGGCGGATTGACCCAGATACGCAGTACTTC. Protein sequence: CAGSGRIDPDTQYF.

The chain employs TRBV12-3 or TRBV12-4 and TRBJ2-1; 7 bases match TRBD1. V lost 6 bases and J lost 6; bases outside the gene matches: 5. There are 13 residues in the CDR3. This CDR3 is CASRSTGPNEQFF. CDR3 sequence (DNA): TGTGCCAGCAGATCGACAGGGCCCAATGAGCAGTTCTTC.

This clonotype was picked up one time. The V and J genes are TRBV27 and TRBJ2-1; D uncertain. Looked up from germline, CDR1 is MNHEY and CDR2 is SMNVEV (reference sequence). The ends were cut back, 5 bases at V and 6 bases at J, with 17 bases in the middle. This CDR3 region has 15 residues. CDR3 coding DNA: TGTGCCAGCAGTCATCTGGGTACGAGATCCAATGAGCAGTTCTTC. This translates into CASSHLGTRSNEQFF.

V is TRBV27 and J is TRBJ2-5; D perhaps matches TRBD2 (6 bases). V lost 8 bases and J 8 bases, leaving 24 bases between the germline ends. This CDR3 has 15 residues. CDR1 and CDR2 from the germline V gene are MNHEY and SMNVEV (reference sequence). The CDR3 region is CASGFGSHDRNTQYF. DNA of the CDR3: TGTGCCAGCGGGTTCGGGAGCCATGACCGGAACACCCAGTACTTC.

V and J are TRBV7-3 and TRBJ2-1; D possibly corresponds to TRBD2 (7 bases). CDR1 is SGHTA and CDR2 is FQGTGA in the germline V gene. The CDR3 has 17 residues. V lost 2 bases and J 4 bases, leaving 18 bases between the germline ends. CDR3 nucleotide sequence: TGTGCCAGCAGCTTATATTCTACGGGGGGCCCTTACAATGAGCAGTTCTTC. Amino acid sequence: CASSLYSTGGPYNEQFF. Combining the CDR3 with reference TRBV7-3 and TRBJ2-1 gives the whole variable domain GAGVSQTPSNKVTEKGKYVELRCDPISGHTALYWYRQSLGQGPEFLIYFQGTGAADDSGLPNDRFFAVRPEGSVSTLKIQRTERGDSAVYLCASSLYSTGGPYNEQFFGPGTRLTVL.

There are a few counts of this clonotype. The chain has TRBV6-1 and TRBJ2-4; no reliable D call. The CDR3 has 16 residues. V was shortened by 2 bases and J by 13 bases, with 24 bases between the two germline ends. Per the germline V gene, CDR1 is MNHNS and CDR2 is SASEGT. The CDR3: CASSERQVSSYNEQYF. The DNA of the CDR3 is TGTGCCAGCAGTGAACGGCAGGTTAGCTCCTACAATGAGCAGTACTTC.

This clonotype is large. The chain employs TRBV10-2 and TRBJ2-5, with TRBD2 matching 8 bases. This CDR3 has 15 amino acids. V was clipped by 3 bases and J by 3 bases; unmatched bases: 6. Germline CDR1 is WSHSY and CDR2 is SAAADI. In nucleotides, the CDR3 is TGCGCCAGCAGTGACCCGGGTAGCGGGAAAGAGACCCAGTACTTC. Amino acids: CASSDPGSGKETQYF.

Worth noting for this clonotype: The junction does not match germline at one end; this may be a read error. This sequence joins TRBV6-1 and TRBJ2-1; D may match TRBD1 or TRBD2 (5 bases each). CDR1 and CDR2 from the germline V gene are MNHNS and SASEGT. The CDR3 spans 15 residues. As DNA, the CDR3 is TGTGCCAGGGGGACCAATGCGGAGACCTACAATGCGCAGTTCTTC. It codes for CARGTNAETYNAQFF.

To note about this clonotype: Being one base from a much bigger clone, this may be a read error. This sequence joins TRBV11-3 and TRBJ2-1; 9 nucleotides match TRBD1. CDR1 and CDR2 (germline): SGHNT, YENEEA. CDR3 length: 16 residues. V dropped 1 base and J dropped 1; count of bases not matched to a gene: 2. In DNA, the CDR3 is TGTGCCAGCAGCTTAGGCGGGACAGGGTCCTACAATGAGCAGTTCTTC. Translation: CASSLGGTGSYNEQFF. The full variable domain, completed using reference TRBV11-3 and TRBJ2-1, is EAGVVQSPRYKIIEKKQPVAFWCNPISGHNTLYWYLQNLGQGPELLIRYENEEAVDDSQLPKDRFSAERLKGVDSTLKIQPAELGDSAVYLCASSLGGTGSYNEQFFGPGTRLTVL.